Listed here are 13 T cell receptor beta chains from one sample, sequenced in a study of blood T cells in healthy people across ages. The authors ran a second PCR of 7 to 11 cycles using a sample-barcoded 5' primer and a J-beta primer mix. From the 5' RACE reads, TCRdb called clonotypes with MiXCR, one entry per CDR3 protein. The sample holds about 800,000 distinct CDR3 sequences, around 50% seen once. Material: blood. These receptors were taken from an elderly man in good health.

This clonotype appeared once. The V gene is TRBV5-1, the J gene TRBJ2-5; D gene uncertain. Germline assignment: CDR1 SGHRS and CDR2 YFSETQ. V was cut by 0 bases and J by 2 bases, with 11 bases left in between. The CDR3 sequence is 15 residues long. CDR3 sequence (DNA): TGCGCCAGCAGCTTGGCCCAGGTGGGACAAGAGACCCAGTACTTC. This sequence encodes CASSLAQVGQETQYF.

The chain employs TRBV20-1 and TRBJ2-3; tentative D call: TRBD2 (6 bases). Germline CDR1 DFQATT, CDR2 SNEGSKA (reference sequence). The CDR3 consists of 14 residues. V lost 5 bases to trimming and J lost 1 base, with 13 bases between them. The CDR3 sequence is CSAYSGKGTDTQYF. The CDR3 nucleotides are TGCAGTGCTTATAGCGGAAAAGGCACAGATACGCAGTATTTT.

This clonotype turned up a few times. This chain uses TRBV20-1 with TRBJ2-1; TRBD2 matches 7 bases. The junction had 16 bases not matched to a gene; V was cut back by 0 bases and J by 8 bases. The CDR3 covers 17 residues. In germline, CDR1 is DFQATT, CDR2 SNEGSKA (reference sequence). CDR3 sequence reads: CSARDQAGIGTGYEQFF. As DNA, the CDR3 is TGCAGTGCTAGAGATCAAGCGGGAATAGGGACGGGTTATGAGCAGTTCTTC.

The chain uses TRBV7-9 and TRBJ2-7, with TRBD2 matching over 10 bases. With 8 bases clipped from V and 4 bases from J, the junction kept 14 bases outside the gene matches. CDR3 length equals 16 residues. CDR1 SEHNR and CDR2 FQNEAQ come from the germline V gene (reference sequence). The CDR3 spells CASATFPGLAQYEQYF. The CDR3 region has the DNA TGTGCCAGCGCAACTTTTCCGGGACTAGCGCAGTACGAGCAGTACTTC.

J is TRBJ2-3 and V is TRBV10-3; no clear D gene. V gave up 5 bases and J gave up 2 bases, with 8 bases separating them. CDR1 and CDR2 from the germline V gene are ENHRY and SYGVKD. This CDR3 is built from 13 residues. CDR3 DNA: TGTGCCATCAGTAGAGATTACACAGATACGCAGTATTTT. This codes for CAISRDYTDTQYF.

In this sample, this clonotype turned up once. The genes are TRBV29-1 and TRBJ2-4; possibly TRBD1 or TRBD2 for D (7 bases each). TRBJ2-7 matches the DNA end more closely, so the J call is doubtful. This CDR3 contains 12 residues. The germline V gene has CDR1 SQVTM and CDR2 ANQGSEA. The CDR3 nucleotides are TGCAGCGTTGGCGCAGGGGGGGACGAGCAGTACTTC. This sequence encodes CSVGAGGDEQYF.

This clonotype was seen a few times. V gene TRBV20-1 combines with J gene TRBJ2-7, with 9 bases identical to TRBD2. Trimming cost V 1 base and J 6 bases; bases outside gene matches: 7. Germline values: CDR1 DFQATT, CDR2 SNEGSKA (reference sequence). This CDR3 is 14 amino acids long. This CDR3 reads CSARGKAGGAEQYF. The CDR3 DNA reads TGCAGTGCTAGAGGGAAAGCGGGAGGTGCCGAGCAGTACTTC.

The chain couples TRBV7-2 to TRBJ1-2, with D hard to call. This CDR3 comprises 14 residues. Germline lookup yields CDR1 SGHTA and CDR2 FQGNSA. Trimming shortened V by 1 base and J by 4 bases, and 10 bases separated the two germline ends. CDR3 in amino acids: CASSLEMPGYGYTF. In nucleotides, the CDR3 is TGTGCCAGCAGCTTAGAAATGCCAGGCTATGGCTACACCTTC.

The chain employs TRBV7-2 and TRBJ2-1; 7 bases line up with TRBD2. Losses at the gene ends were 5 bases for V and 2 bases for J; bases not matched to a gene: 3. Germline V lookup: CDR1 SGHTA, CDR2 FQGNSA. The CDR3 runs 14 residues. The CDR3 here is CASSLLATYNEQFF. DNA of the CDR3: TGTGCCAGCAGCCTACTAGCGACCTACAATGAGCAGTTCTTC. Full variable domain (outside the CDR3, taken from reference TRBV7-2 and TRBJ2-1): GAGVSQSPSNKVTEKGKDVELRCDPISGHTALYWYRQSLGQGLEFLIYFQGNSAPDKSGLPSDRFSAERTGGSVSTLTIQRTQQEDSAVYLCASSLLATYNEQFFGPGTRLTVL.

V usage is TRBV20-1 and J usage is TRBJ2-5; TRBD2 agrees at 12 bases. The CDR3 spans 14 residues. Looked up from germline, CDR1 is DFQATT and CDR2 is SNEGSKA (reference sequence). The CDR3 sequence: CSQGRLAGEETQYF. As DNA, the CDR3 is TGCAGCCAAGGACGACTAGCGGGAGAAGAGACCCAGTACTTC.

The V and J genes are TRBV11-3 and TRBJ2-2; D is unresolved. The V gene lost 4 bases and the J gene lost 7 bases, with 7 bases spanning the gap. Germline CDR1 SGHNT, CDR2 YENEEA. The CDR3 has 12 amino acids. CDR3 loop: CASSSTYGELFF. The CDR3 coding sequence is TGTGCCAGCAGCTCGACATACGGGGAGCTGTTTTTT.

This clonotype was detected a few times. The chain combines TRBV18 with TRBJ2-1; 9 nucleotides align to TRBD2. Germline-derived CDR1 and CDR2 are KGHSH and LQKENI. The CDR3 extends over 15 amino acids. Trimming took 0 bases from V and 9 from J; bases not matched to a gene: 6. In DNA form, the CDR3 reads TGTGCCAGCTCACCACCTGGCGGGAGGGGCCCTGAGCAGTTCTTC. Its protein is CASSPPGGRGPEQFF.

CDR3 protein: CSARWSGGPGYEQYF. The DNA for the CDR3 is TGCAGTGCCAGGTGGTCCGGGGGGCCGGGTTACGAGCAGTACTTC. The chain has TRBV20-1 and TRBJ2-7; possible D gene TRBD2, 7 bases. CDR1 and CDR2 from the germline V gene are DFQATT and SNEGSKA (reference sequence). Trimming stripped 6 bases from V and 4 bases from J, with 22 bases between. CDR3 size: 15 residues.